This TCR beta chain was obtained from a study of blood T cell repertoires in COVID-19 (TCRdb year 2020). For context, the study as a whole: Collaborator samples came from the United States, Italy and Spain and covered acute and convalescent phases of COVID-19. The prospective study material was composed of cDNA or gDNA derived from T cells, B-cell-depleted T cells, or PBMCs. The dataset comprised deeply sampled blood TCRbeta repertoires from subjects exposed to, actively infected with, or recovered from COVID-19. The repertoires were made available in a free public database intended to serve as a resource for research on the immune response to SARS-CoV-2. The samples were drawn from the first 160 participants of the ongoing ImmuneRACE study and from 1,254 subjects provided by 6 global collaborators. Sample metadata almost always included a de-identified subject ID, COVID-19 status, age in years and sex. Where available, HLA class I and class II types were taken from metadata supplied by the sample provider and were not determined by assay-based typing.

As to this clone: What antigen it recognizes has not been identified. Base qualities are not at hand, and no much larger clone is one base apart.

Collaborating institutions collected whole blood in K2EDTA tubes following their own protocols. For TCRbeta analysis, collaborators shipped samples in one of three forms: frozen whole blood, isolated PBMCs, or DNA extracted from either of those sample types. TCRbeta CDR3 regions were amplified from genomic DNA by means of the immunoSEQ Assay, a bias-controlled multiplex PCR. As for how the authors treated the data: Nucleated cell counts per sample were estimated from amplification of reference gene primers within the assay. To quantify the absolute abundance of each unique TCRbeta CDR3 rearrangement, sequence reads were collapsed and filtered. For each sample, productive Simpson clonality was calculated by taking the square root of Simpson's diversity index across productive rearrangements. Sourced from immuneACCESS, this table was stored by TCRdb with only in-frame sequences that have V and J called. A share of the clones is absent; for the studies checked, an unresolved V gene accounts for under half, and the remainder has no known explanation. The D gene and trimming were derived from the DNA, and the V and J assignments and clone size from that table. This sample comprises some 110,000 clones, more than 80% of them detected only once. The ten largest clones add up to roughly 13% of the sample.

CDR1 MGHDK and CDR2 SYGVNS are derived from the germline V gene. The germline ends are 14 bases apart after V is trimmed by 2 bases and J by 3 bases. The CDR3 spans 15 residues, from the cysteine through the phenylalanine. Only the CDR3 DNA is retained, 45 bases long and in frame from the first base. Findings and caveats that apply to the study as a whole: How much clinical and demographic metadata was included differed by source and by participant, and the metadata was provided uncurated.

The source of this sequence is a woman aged 60-75 years with acute or convalescent COVID-19. The material sequenced was peripheral blood. The rearrangement combines TRBV25-1 with TRBJ2-7, with TRBD1 perhaps the D gene, on 5 matching bases. For the CDR3, the sequence is CASSETAGMSYEQYF. The DNA reads as follows: TGTGCCAGCAGTGAAACCGCAGGGATGAGCTACGAGCAGTACTTC.